A selection of T cell receptor beta chains follows, all from one sample in a study of T cells after yellow fever vaccination. Each CDR3 protein is one row after TCRdb ran MiXCR on the 5' RACE reads. Of 150,000 to 200,000 distinct CDR3 sequences in the sample, 11% were seen once. The starting material was CD8+ T cells sorted from PBMCs, obtained 15 days after the yellow fever booster vaccination. Receptor source: a young man who received the YFV17D yellow fever vaccine. Both conserved end residues are part of each CDR3. D genes are given only for firm matches. Only some rows state a clone size, as once, few, many or a class for expanded clones.

V	D	J	size	CDR3	DNA
TRBV19	TRBD2	TRBJ2-3	few	CASFAGVPDTQYF	TGTGCCAGCTTCGCGGGGGTTCCAGATACGCAGTATTTT
TRBV12-3/TRBV12-4	.	TRBJ2-5	few	CASSFRPQETQYF	TGTGCCAGCAGTTTCCGACCTCAAGAGACCCAGTACTTC
TRBV6-2/TRBV6-3	TRBD2	TRBJ2-1	.	CASRPLRSGRWGNEQFF	TGTGCCAGCAGACCACTACGCAGCGGGAGGTGGGGGAATGAGCAGTTCTTC
TRBV2	TRBD2	TRBJ2-5	.	CASIGGAETQYF	TGTGCCAGCATCGGGGGGGCGGAGACCCAGTACTTC
TRBV12-3/TRBV12-4	.	TRBJ2-7	.	CASSDRGGPRDYEQYF	TGTGCCAGCAGTGATCGCGGAGGGCCCCGGGACTACGAGCAGTACTTC
TRBV12-3/TRBV12-4	.	TRBJ2-4	.	CASSFYFVGRYF	TGTGCCAGCAGTTTTTATTTTGTAGGTCGGTACTTC
TRBV4-1	.	TRBJ1-5	few	CASSQGGPQHF	TGCGCCAGCAGCCAAGGGGGACCCCAGCATTTT
TRBV11-2	.	TRBJ1-6	few	CASSSGTYNSPLHF	TGTGCCAGCAGCTCCGGGACTTATAATTCACCCCTCCACTTT
TRBV29-1	TRBD1	TRBJ2-2	many	CSVETGQGIAGELFF	TGCAGCGTTGAGACGGGACAGGGTATCGCCGGGGAGCTGTTTTTT
TRBV29-1	.	TRBJ1-2	few	CSVEAASGTYGYTF	TGCAGCGTTGAAGCGGCGTCAGGAACCTATGGCTACACCTTC
TRBV27	.	TRBJ2-7	few	CASSWDGTYEQYF	TGTGCCAGCAGTTGGGACGGCACCTACGAGCAGTACTTC
TRBV14	TRBD1	TRBJ2-1	many	CASSHPGQGIYEQFF	TGTGCCAGCAGCCACCCGGGACAGGGGATCTATGAGCAGTTCTTC
TRBV4-3	TRBD1	TRBJ1-2	many	CASSQMESRDRGHEAF	TGCGCCAGCAGCCAGATGGAGTCTAGGGACAGGGGCCATGAGGCCTTC
TRBV28	.	TRBJ2-6	.	CASSFFAGANVLTF	TGTGCCAGCAGTTTCTTTGCAGGGGCCAACGTCCTGACTTTC
TRBV6-5	.	TRBJ1-2	few	CASSYAGIGGYTF	TGTGCCAGCAGTTACGCGGGAATTGGTGGCTACACCTTC
TRBV19	TRBD2	TRBJ2-1	few	CASQSTSGGVNEQFF	TGTGCCAGCCAATCGACTAGCGGGGGGGTTAATGAGCAGTTCTTC
TRBV24-1	.	TRBJ2-5	many	CATSDVGEETQYF	TGTGCCACCAGTGATGTAGGTGAGGAGACCCAGTACTTC
TRBV15	.	TRBJ1-5	.	CATSRPGENQPQHF	TGTGCCACCAGCAGACCAGGGGAAAATCAGCCCCAGCATTTT
TRBV6-1	TRBD2	TRBJ2-2	.	CASSEVLAATGELFF	TGTGCCAGCAGTGAAGTACTAGCGGCCACCGGGGAGCTGTTTTTT
TRBV7-9	.	TRBJ1-1	.	CASSSLQGPANTEAFF	TGTGCCAGCAGCTCCTTACAGGGCCCCGCAAACACTGAAGCTTTCTTT
TRBV4-3	TRBD1	TRBJ2-3	once	CASSPGQNGSTSTDTQYF	TGCGCCAGCAGCCCGGGACAGAATGGGTCAACTAGCACAGATACGCAGTATTTT
TRBV7-2	.	TRBJ2-7	once	CASSSPMGVSYEQYF	TGTGCCAGCAGCTCACCGATGGGTGTCTCCTACGAGCAGTACTTC
TRBV29-1	TRBD2	TRBJ2-3	few	CSVEDGLAETDTQYF	TGCAGCGTTGAAGATGGGCTAGCGGAGACAGATACGCAGTATTTT
TRBV7-3	TRBD2	TRBJ2-3	.	CASSLGYSGGGTDTQYF	TGTGCCAGCAGCTTAGGGTATAGCGGGGGAGGCACAGATACGCAGTATTTT
TRBV2	TRBD2	TRBJ2-3	.	CASIRGERGADTQYF	TGTGCCAGCATCCGGGGGGAACGGGGAGCAGATACGCAGTATTTT
TRBV4-2	TRBD1	TRBJ1-4	few	CASSQALDRTGEEKLFF	TGTGCCAGCAGCCAAGCCTTGGACAGGACCGGCGAGGAAAAACTGTTTTTT
TRBV12-3/TRBV12-4	.	TRBJ1-2	few	CASSLEPRDGFYGYTF	TGTGCCAGCAGCTTAGAACCCCGGGACGGGTTCTATGGCTACACCTTC
TRBV7-9	.	TRBJ2-1	.	CASHAAYNEQFF	TGTGCCAGCCACGCGGCTTACAATGAGCAGTTCTTC
TRBV7-6	.	TRBJ2-1	.	CASSLTEGSVHEQFF	TGTGCCAGCAGCTTAACGGAGGGCTCTGTTCATGAGCAGTTCTTC
TRBV9	.	TRBJ2-3	.	CASSPAYDTQYF	TGTGCCAGCAGCCCAGCTTATGATACGCAGTATTTT
TRBV7-8	.	TRBJ2-5	few	CASNFAFEETQYF	TGTGCCAGCAATTTCGCGTTTGAGGAGACCCAGTACTTC
TRBV4-3	.	TRBJ2-2	.	CASSQVQDTGELFF	TGCGCCAGCAGCCAAGTCCAAGACACCGGGGAGCTGTTTTTT
TRBV7-9	.	TRBJ2-4	many	CASSLVQEENIQYF	TGTGCCAGCAGCTTAGTTCAGGAGGAAAACATTCAGTACTTC